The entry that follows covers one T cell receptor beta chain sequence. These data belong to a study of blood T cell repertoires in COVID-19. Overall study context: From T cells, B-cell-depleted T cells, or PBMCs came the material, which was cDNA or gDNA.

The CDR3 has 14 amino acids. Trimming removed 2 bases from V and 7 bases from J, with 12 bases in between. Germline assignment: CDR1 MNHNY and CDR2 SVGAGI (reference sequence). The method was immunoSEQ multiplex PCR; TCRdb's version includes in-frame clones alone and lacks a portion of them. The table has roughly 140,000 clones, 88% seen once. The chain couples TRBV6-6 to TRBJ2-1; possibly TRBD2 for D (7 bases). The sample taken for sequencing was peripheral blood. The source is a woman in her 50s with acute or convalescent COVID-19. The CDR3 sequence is CASSYLRGGNEQFF. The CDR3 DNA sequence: TGTGCCAGCAGTTACCTAAGGGGGGGGAATGAGCAGTTCTTC.